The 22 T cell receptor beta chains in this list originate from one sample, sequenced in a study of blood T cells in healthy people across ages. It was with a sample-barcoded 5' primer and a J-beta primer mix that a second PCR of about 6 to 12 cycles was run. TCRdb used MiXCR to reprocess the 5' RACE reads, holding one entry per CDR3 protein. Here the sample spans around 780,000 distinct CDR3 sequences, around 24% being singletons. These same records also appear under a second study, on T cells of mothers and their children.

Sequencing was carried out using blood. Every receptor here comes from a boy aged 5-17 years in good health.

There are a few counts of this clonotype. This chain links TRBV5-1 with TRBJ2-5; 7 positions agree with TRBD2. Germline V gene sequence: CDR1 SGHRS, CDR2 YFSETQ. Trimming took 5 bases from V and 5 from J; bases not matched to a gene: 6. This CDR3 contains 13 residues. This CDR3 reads CASRIREGETQYF. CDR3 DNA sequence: TGCGCCAGCAGGATCAGGGAGGGGGAGACCCAGTACTTC.

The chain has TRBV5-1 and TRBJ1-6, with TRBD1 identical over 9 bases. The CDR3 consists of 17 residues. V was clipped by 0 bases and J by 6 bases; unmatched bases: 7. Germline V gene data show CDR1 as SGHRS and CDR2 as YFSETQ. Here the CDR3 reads CASSLAPQGAVNSPLHF. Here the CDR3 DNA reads TGCGCCAGCAGCTTGGCACCACAGGGGGCAGTTAATTCACCCCTCCACTTT.

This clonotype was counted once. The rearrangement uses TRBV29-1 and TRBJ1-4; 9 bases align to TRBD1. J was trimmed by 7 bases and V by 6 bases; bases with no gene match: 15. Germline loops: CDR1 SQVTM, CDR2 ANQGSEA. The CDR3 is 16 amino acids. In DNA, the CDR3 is TGCAGCGTGGGACAAAGACCGGGACAGGGTATTGAAAAACTGTTTTTT. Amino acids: CSVGQRPGQGIEKLFF.

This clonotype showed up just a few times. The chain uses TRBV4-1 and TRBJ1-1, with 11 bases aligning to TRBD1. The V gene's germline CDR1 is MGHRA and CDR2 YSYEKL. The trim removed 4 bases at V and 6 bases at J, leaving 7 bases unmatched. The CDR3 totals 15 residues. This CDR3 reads CASSPPRTGGAEAFF. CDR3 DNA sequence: TGCGCCAGCAGCCCACCCCGGACAGGGGGCGCTGAAGCTTTCTTT.

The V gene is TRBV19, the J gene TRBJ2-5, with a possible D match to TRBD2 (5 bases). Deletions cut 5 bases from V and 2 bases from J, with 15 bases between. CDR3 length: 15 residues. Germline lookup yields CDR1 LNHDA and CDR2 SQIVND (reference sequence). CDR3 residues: CASSSGSALQETQYF. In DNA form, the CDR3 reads TGTGCCAGTAGTTCGGGTAGCGCTCTTCAAGAGACCCAGTACTTC.

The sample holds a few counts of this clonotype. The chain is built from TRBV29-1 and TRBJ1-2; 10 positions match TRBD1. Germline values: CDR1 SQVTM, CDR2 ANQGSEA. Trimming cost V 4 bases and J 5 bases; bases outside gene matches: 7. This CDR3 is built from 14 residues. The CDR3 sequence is CSVGPDRGLYGYTF. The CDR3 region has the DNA TGCAGCGTTGGGCCCGACAGGGGGCTTTATGGCTACACCTTC.

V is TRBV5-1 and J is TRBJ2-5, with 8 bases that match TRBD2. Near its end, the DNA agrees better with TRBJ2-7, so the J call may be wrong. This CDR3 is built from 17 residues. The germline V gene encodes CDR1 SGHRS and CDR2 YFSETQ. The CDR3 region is CASSLGSVGLVFPEQYF. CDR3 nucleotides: TGCGCCAGCAGCTTGGGATCGGTGGGACTAGTGTTTCCCGAGCAGTACTTC.

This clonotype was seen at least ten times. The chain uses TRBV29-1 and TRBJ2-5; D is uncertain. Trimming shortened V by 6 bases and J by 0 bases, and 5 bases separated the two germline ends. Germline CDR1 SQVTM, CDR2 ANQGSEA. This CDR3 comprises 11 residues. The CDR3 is CSVRYQETQYF. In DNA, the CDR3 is TGCAGCGTGCGGTACCAAGAGACCCAGTACTTC. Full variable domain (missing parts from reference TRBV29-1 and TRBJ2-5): SAVISQKPSRDICQRGTSLTIQCQVDSQVTMMFWYRQQPGQSLTLIATANQGSEATYESGFVIDKFPISRPNLTFSTLTVSNMSPEDSSIYLCSVRYQETQYFGPGTRLLVL.

CDR3 region: CASGADRGYYEQYF. Written as DNA, the CDR3 is TGTGCCAGCGGCGCGGACAGGGGTTACTACGAGCAGTACTTC. The rearrangement links TRBV6-1 to TRBJ2-7; TRBD1 matches 9 bases. The CDR3 loop spans 14 amino acids. After removal of 8 bases from V and 3 bases from J, the junction contained 8 bases not matched to a gene. Germline loops: CDR1 MNHNS, CDR2 SASEGT.

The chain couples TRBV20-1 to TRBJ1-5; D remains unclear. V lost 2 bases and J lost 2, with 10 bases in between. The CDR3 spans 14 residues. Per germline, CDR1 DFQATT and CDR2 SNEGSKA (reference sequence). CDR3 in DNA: TGCAGTGCTAGACCGACGGTGGGCAATCAGCCCCAGCATTTT. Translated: CSARPTVGNQPQHF.

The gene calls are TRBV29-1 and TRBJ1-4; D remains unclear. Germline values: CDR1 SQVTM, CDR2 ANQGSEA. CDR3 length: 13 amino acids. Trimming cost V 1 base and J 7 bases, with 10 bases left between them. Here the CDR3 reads CSVEGAPGEKLFF. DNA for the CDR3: TGCAGCGTTGAAGGTGCCCCCGGTGAAAAACTGTTTTTT.

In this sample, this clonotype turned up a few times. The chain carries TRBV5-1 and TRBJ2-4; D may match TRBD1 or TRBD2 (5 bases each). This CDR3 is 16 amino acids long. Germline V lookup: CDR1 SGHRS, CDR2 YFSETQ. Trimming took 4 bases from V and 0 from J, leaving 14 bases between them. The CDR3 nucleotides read TGCGCCAGCAGCCCCGAGGGGTCCTTAGCCAAAAACATTCAGTACTTC. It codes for CASSPEGSLAKNIQYF.

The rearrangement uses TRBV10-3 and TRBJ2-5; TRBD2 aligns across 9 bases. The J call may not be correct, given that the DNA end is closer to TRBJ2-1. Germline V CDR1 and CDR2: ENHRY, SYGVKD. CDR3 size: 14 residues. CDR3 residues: CANAPSGVSHEQFF. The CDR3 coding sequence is TGTGCCAACGCCCCTAGCGGGGTTAGCCATGAGCAGTTCTTC.

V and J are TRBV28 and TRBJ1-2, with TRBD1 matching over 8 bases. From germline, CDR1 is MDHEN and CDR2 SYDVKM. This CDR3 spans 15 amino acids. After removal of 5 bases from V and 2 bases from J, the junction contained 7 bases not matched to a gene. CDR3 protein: CASSEPTGANYGYTF. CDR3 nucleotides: TGTGCCAGCAGTGAACCGACAGGGGCCAACTATGGCTACACCTTC.

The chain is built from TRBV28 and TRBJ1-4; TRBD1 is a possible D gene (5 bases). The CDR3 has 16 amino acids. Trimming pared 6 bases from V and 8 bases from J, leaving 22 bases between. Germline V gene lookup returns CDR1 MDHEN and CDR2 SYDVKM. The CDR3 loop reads CASRMGQGGVREKLFF. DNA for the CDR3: TGTGCCAGCAGAATGGGGCAGGGTGGGGTTAGGGAAAAACTGTTTTTT. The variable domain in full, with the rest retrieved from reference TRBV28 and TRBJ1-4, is DVKVTQSSRYLVKRTGEKVFLECVQDMDHENMFWYRQDPGLGLRLIYFSYDVKMKEKGDIPEGYSVSREKKERFSLILESASTNQTSMYLCASRMGQGGVREKLFFGSGTQLSVL.

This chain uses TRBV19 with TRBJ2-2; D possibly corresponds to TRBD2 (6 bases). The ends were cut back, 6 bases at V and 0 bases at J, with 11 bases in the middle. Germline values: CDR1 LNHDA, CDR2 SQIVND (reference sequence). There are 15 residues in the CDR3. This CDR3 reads CASRGGTSNTGELFF. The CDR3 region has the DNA TGTGCCAGTAGAGGCGGGACTTCGAACACCGGGGAGCTGTTTTTT.

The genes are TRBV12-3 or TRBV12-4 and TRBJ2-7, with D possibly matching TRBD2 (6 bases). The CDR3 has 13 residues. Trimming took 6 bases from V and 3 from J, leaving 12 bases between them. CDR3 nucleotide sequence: TGTGCCAGCAGCCATGGGGGACTCTACGAGCAGTACTTC. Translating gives CASSHGGLYEQYF.

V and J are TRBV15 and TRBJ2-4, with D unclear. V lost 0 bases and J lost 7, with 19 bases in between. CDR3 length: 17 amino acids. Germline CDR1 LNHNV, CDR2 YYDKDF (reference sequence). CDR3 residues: CATSRDPVPGEGNIQYF. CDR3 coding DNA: TGTGCCACCAGCAGAGATCCCGTACCAGGTGAAGGGAACATTCAGTACTTC.

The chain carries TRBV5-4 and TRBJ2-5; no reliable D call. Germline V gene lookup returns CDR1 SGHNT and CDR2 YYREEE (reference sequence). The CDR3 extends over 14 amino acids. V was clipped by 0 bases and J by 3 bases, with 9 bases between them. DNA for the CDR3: TGTGCCAGCAGCTTGGCGATCCTAGAAGAGACCCAGTACTTC. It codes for CASSLAILEETQYF.

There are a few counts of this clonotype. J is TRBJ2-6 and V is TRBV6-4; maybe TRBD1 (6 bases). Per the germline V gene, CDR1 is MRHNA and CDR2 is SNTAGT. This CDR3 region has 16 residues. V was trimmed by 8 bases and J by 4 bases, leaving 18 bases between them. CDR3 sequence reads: CASCPEGGTGANVLTF. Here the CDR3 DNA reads TGTGCCAGCTGTCCCGAAGGGGGTACCGGGGCCAACGTCCTGACTTTC.

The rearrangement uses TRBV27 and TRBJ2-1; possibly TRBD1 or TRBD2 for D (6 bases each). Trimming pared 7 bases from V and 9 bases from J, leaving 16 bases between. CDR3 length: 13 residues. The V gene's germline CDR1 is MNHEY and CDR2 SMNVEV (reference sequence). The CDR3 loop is CASTFPGAGEQFF. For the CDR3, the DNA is TGTGCCAGCACCTTCCCGGGGGCTGGTGAGCAGTTCTTC.

The CDR3: CASSLDQVSNTEAFF. The CDR3 DNA reads as TGCGCCAGCAGCTTGGATCAGGTTTCCAACACTGAAGCTTTCTTT. The rearrangement joins TRBV5-1 to TRBJ1-1; no definite D call. CDR3 length: 15 residues. Germline V gene sequence: CDR1 SGHRS, CDR2 YFSETQ. The V end was cut by 0 bases, the J end by 2 bases, with 11 bases between. The complete variable domain, with remaining parts taken from reference TRBV5-1 and TRBJ1-1, reads KAGVTQTPRYLIKTRGQQVTLSCSPISGHRSVSWYQQTPGQGLQFLFEYFSETQRNKGNFPGRFSGRQFSNSRSEMNVSTLELGDSALYLCASSLDQVSNTEAFFGQGTRLTVV.